The 16 T cell receptor beta chains below all came from one sample that was sequenced in a study of T cells after yellow fever vaccination. TCRdb re-derived calls from the 5' RACE reads in MiXCR, one entry per CDR3 protein. Of over 300,000 distinct CDR3 sequences in the sample, 3.6% are singletons; the top ten hold 20% to 25%. Sequencing was performed on PBMCs, taken on the day of the yellow fever booster vaccination. The source of these receptors is a man between 18 and 29 years old who received the YFV17D yellow fever vaccine.

This clonotype was observed a few times. The chain combines TRBV5-1 with TRBJ2-7; 15 bases line up with TRBD2. The CDR3 spans 17 residues. Unmatched junction bases numbered 5, after V lost 0 bases and J lost 4 bases. CDR1 SGHRS and CDR2 YFSETQ come from the germline V gene. CDR3 bases: TGCGCCAGCAGCTTGGGAGGACTAGCGGGGGGGCGTTACGAGCAGTACTTC. It translates to CASSLGGLAGGRYEQYF.

The table lists this clonotype with many counts. The V gene is TRBV4-2, the J gene TRBJ2-7; D gene unclear. Germline V gene data show CDR1 as LGHNA and CDR2 as YNFKEQ. CDR3 length: 13 residues. Trimming removed 7 bases from V and 4 bases from J, with 14 bases in between. Written as DNA, the CDR3 is TGTGCCAGCACCCATCTTGGGATATACGAGCAGTACGTC. It yields the protein CASTHLGIYEQYV.

This clonotype showed up many times. The chain joins TRBV7-2 to TRBJ1-1; D is ambiguous. The length of the CDR3 is 14 residues. V was trimmed by 2 bases and J by 3 bases, leaving 10 bases between them. Germline V gene lookup returns CDR1 SGHTA and CDR2 FQGNSA. This CDR3 reads CASSLNQADTEAFF. CDR3 DNA: TGTGCCAGCAGCTTAAACCAAGCGGACACTGAAGCTTTCTTT.

This clonotype was found many times. This chain joins TRBV5-4 and TRBJ1-1; D is possibly TRBD1 (5 bases). V was clipped by 7 bases and J by 6 bases, with 16 bases between them. The CDR3 extends over 13 amino acids. Germline loops: CDR1 SGHNT, CDR2 YYREEE (reference sequence). As DNA, the CDR3 is TGTGCCAGCCACAAGGGGTTTGGGGCTGAAGCTTTCTTT. Residues: CASHKGFGAEAFF.

The V and J genes are TRBV3-1 and TRBJ2-2, with a weak D call TRBD2 (5 bases). Germline loops: CDR1 LGHDT, CDR2 YNNKEL (reference sequence). The length of the CDR3 is 15 residues. V was clipped by 3 bases and J by 4 bases, with 12 bases between them. The CDR3 protein is CASSQARVGTGELFF. The CDR3 DNA follows: TGTGCCAGCAGCCAGGCGCGGGTCGGCACCGGGGAGCTGTTTTTT.

This clonotype showed up many times. The rearrangement links TRBV5-1 to TRBJ2-7; D is undetermined. The CDR3 has 12 amino acids. V was cut by 0 bases and J by 4 bases, with 5 bases left in between. Germline V lookup: CDR1 SGHRS, CDR2 YFSETQ. CDR3: CASSLGMYEQYF. In nucleotides, the CDR3 is TGCGCCAGCAGCTTGGGGATGTACGAGCAGTACTTC.

The V and J genes are TRBV4-3 and TRBJ2-3, with a tentative D call TRBD1 (5 bases). Germline lookup yields CDR1 LGHNA and CDR2 YSLEER. This CDR3 is built from 19 residues. V gave up 2 bases and J gave up 5 bases, with 26 bases separating them. The CDR3 loop is CASSQRIPSGASLGDTQYF. As DNA, the CDR3 is TGCGCCAGCAGCCAAAGAATACCCAGTGGGGCGTCCCTGGGAGATACGCAGTATTTT.

This clonotype was seen more than once but under ten times. This rearrangement joins TRBV5-1 to TRBJ1-3, with TRBD1 matching 7 bases. After removal of 1 base from V and 5 bases from J, the junction contained 6 bases not matched to a gene. CDR1 and CDR2 from the germline V gene are SGHRS and YFSETQ. The CDR3 runs to 15 residues. The CDR3 DNA sequence: TGCGCCAGCAGCTTGACCACAGGGGCGAGAAACACCATATATTTT. Encoded protein: CASSLTTGARNTIYF. Using reference TRBV5-1 and TRBJ1-3 for the parts outside the CDR3, the full variable domain is KAGVTQTPRYLIKTRGQQVTLSCSPISGHRSVSWYQQTPGQGLQFLFEYFSETQRNKGNFPGRFSGRQFSNSRSEMNVSTLELGDSALYLCASSLTTGARNTIYFGEGSWLTVV.

V and J are TRBV20-1 and TRBJ2-5, with TRBD1 matching 8 bases. Germline CDR1 reads DFQATT; CDR2 reads SNEGSKA (reference sequence). The CDR3 runs 15 residues. V was pared by 2 bases and J by 0 bases, with 5 bases of the junction left unmatched. The CDR3: CSARPADRDQETQYF. CDR3 in DNA: TGCAGTGCTAGACCGGCGGACAGGGACCAAGAGACCCAGTACTTC.

At least ten counts were recorded for this clonotype. The rearrangement joins TRBV6-6 to TRBJ2-5; D is uncertain. Trimming left V 3 bases short and J 4 bases short, with 15 bases between. CDR1 and CDR2 (germline): MNHNY, SVGAGI (reference sequence). The CDR3 covers 15 residues. CDR3 coding DNA: TGTGCCAGCAGTTATTCTAGAGAGCCGGGAGAGACCCAGTACTTC. Translating gives CASSYSREPGETQYF.

In this sample, this clonotype turned up a few times. The rearrangement links TRBV7-2 to TRBJ1-5; perhaps TRBD1 as D (6 bases). CDR1 is SGHTA, CDR2 FQGNSA, per germline. This CDR3 region has 14 residues. V lost 5 bases and J lost 0, with 8 bases in between. The CDR3 DNA reads TGTGCCAGCAGCACAGGGATTAGCAATCAGCCCCAGCATTTT. Protein sequence: CASSTGISNQPQHF.

This clonotype was counted between two and nine times. The chain joins TRBV24-1 to TRBJ2-2; D is unresolved. The germline CDR1 and CDR2 sequences are KGHDR and SFDVKD. The CDR3 is 10 amino acids. Trimming pared 9 bases from V and 5 bases from J, leaving 3 bases between. This chain's CDR3 is CATGTGELFF. Written as DNA, the CDR3 is TGTGCCACCGGAACCGGGGAGCTGTTTTTT.

This clonotype was picked up many times. V gene TRBV29-1 combines with J gene TRBJ2-4, with 10 bases aligning to TRBD2. Germline lookup yields CDR1 SQVTM and CDR2 ANQGSEA. This CDR3 is built from 13 residues. The trim removed 1 base at V and 6 bases at J, leaving 0 bases unmatched. This CDR3 reads CSVEGTSGNIQYF. As DNA, the CDR3 is TGCAGCGTTGAAGGGACTAGCGGAAACATTCAGTACTTC. The full variable domain, its missing parts supplied by reference TRBV29-1 and TRBJ2-4, is SAVISQKPSRDICQRGTSLTIQCQVDSQVTMMFWYRQQPGQSLTLIATANQGSEATYESGFVIDKFPISRPNLTFSTLTVSNMSPEDSSIYLCSVEGTSGNIQYFGAGTRLSVL.

This clonotype was observed many times. The rearrangement links TRBV6-2 or TRBV6-3 to TRBJ2-7, with D possibly called TRBD1 or TRBD2 (6 bases each). The ends were cut back, 7 bases at V and 0 bases at J, with 10 bases in the middle. Germline V lookup: CDR1 MNHEY, CDR2 SVGEGT. This CDR3 comprises 13 residues. The CDR3 DNA is TGTGCCAGCAAGGGGGGAAGCTCCTACGAGCAGTACTTC. The encoded protein is CASKGGSSYEQYF.

The rearrangement joins TRBV9 to TRBJ2-1, with 7 bases fitting TRBD1. The V gene's germline CDR1 is SGDLS and CDR2 YYNGEE. The CDR3 runs 15 residues. V was pared by 2 bases and J by 0 bases, with 2 bases of the junction left unmatched. The CDR3 nucleotides read TGTGCCAGCAGCGTTGGGACAGTCTCCTACAATGAGCAGTTCTTC. Translated, it gives CASSVGTVSYNEQFF.

This clonotype was recorded a few times. V usage is TRBV15 and J usage is TRBJ2-1; 7 bases map to TRBD1. The CDR3 length is 13 residues. The germline V gene has CDR1 LNHNV and CDR2 YYDKDF (reference sequence). Trimming removed 6 bases from V and 9 bases from J; junction bases left unmatched: 8. The CDR3 reads CATSSKGAGEQFF. The CDR3 nucleotides read TGTGCCACCAGTAGCAAGGGGGCTGGTGAGCAGTTCTTC.